This T cell receptor beta chain was profiled in a study of Ad26.COV2.S vaccination and SARS-CoV-2 variants. Profiling relied on immunoSEQ multiplex PCR, and the TCRdb table lists in-frame clones only, not all of them. The sample has under 300,000 clones, roughly 85% seen once. Treatment of the sample: roughly 20 received Ad26.COV2.S at low or high dose, single or two shots; a few received placebo; per-sample allocation not given. Day 63 following the first vaccine or placebo injection was when the samples were taken. The CDR3 totals 14 residues. CDR1 KGHSH and CDR2 LQKENI come from the germline V gene. Losses at the gene ends were 5 bases for V and 6 bases for J; bases not matched to a gene: 4.

This clonotype was obtained from a person aged 18-60 years who received the Ad26.COV2.S COVID-19 vaccine or a placebo. The chain is built from TRBV18 and TRBJ1-4, with 9 positions matching TRBD1. The input for sequencing was peripheral blood, taken in a trial of Ad26.COV2.S vaccine versus placebo. CDR3 sequence (DNA): TGTGCCAGCTCAGCGGGACAGGGAGATGAAAAACTGTTTTTT. Translating it yields CASSAGQGDEKLFF.